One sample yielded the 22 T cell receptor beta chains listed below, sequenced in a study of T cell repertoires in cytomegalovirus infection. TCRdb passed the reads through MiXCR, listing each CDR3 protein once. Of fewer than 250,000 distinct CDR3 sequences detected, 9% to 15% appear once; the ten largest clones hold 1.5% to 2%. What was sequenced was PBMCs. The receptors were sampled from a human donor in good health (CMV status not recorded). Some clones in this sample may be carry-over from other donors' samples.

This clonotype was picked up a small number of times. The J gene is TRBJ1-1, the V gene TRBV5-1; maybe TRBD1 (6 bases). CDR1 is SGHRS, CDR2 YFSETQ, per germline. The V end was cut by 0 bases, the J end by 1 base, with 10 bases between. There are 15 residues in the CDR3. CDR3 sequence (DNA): TGCGCCAGCAGCTTGGACAGGGCAGCGAACACTGAAGCTTTCTTT. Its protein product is CASSLDRAANTEAFF. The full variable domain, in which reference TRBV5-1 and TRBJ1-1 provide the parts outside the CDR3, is KAGVTQTPRYLIKTRGQQVTLSCSPISGHRSVSWYQQTPGQGLQFLFEYFSETQRNKGNFPGRFSGRQFSNSRSEMNVSTLELGDSALYLCASSLDRAANTEAFFGQGTRLTVV.

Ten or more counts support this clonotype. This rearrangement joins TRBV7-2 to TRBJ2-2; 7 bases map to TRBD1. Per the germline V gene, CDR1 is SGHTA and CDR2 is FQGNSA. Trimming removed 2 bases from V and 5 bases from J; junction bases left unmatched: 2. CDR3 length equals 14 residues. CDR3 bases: TGTGCCAGCAGCTTAATGACAGGGACCGGGGAGCTGTTTTTT. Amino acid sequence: CASSLMTGTGELFF.

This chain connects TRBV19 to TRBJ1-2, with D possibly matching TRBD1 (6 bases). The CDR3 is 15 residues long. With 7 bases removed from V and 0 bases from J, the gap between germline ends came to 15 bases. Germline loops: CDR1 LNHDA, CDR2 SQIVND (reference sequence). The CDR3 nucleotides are TGTGCCAGTAATTATCGGGACAAAGCTAACTATGGCTACACCTTC. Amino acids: CASNYRDKANYGYTF.

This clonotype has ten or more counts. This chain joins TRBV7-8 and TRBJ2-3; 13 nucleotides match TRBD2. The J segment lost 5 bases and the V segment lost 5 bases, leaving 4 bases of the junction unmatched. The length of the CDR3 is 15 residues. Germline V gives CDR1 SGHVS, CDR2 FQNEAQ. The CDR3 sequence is CASSPRTSGGDTQYF. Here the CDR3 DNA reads TGTGCCAGCAGCCCCCGGACTAGCGGGGGAGATACGCAGTATTTT. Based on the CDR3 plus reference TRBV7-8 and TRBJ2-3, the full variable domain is GAGVSQSPRYKVAKRGQDVALRCDPISGHVSLFWYQQALGQGPEFLTYFQNEAQLDKSGLPSDRFFAERPEGSVSTLKIQRTQQEDSAVYLCASSPRTSGGDTQYFGPGTRLTVL.

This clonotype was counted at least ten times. The chain's CDR3 is CSVVTETQYF. In DNA form, the CDR3 reads TGCAGCGTGGTGACAGAGACCCAGTACTTC. This rearrangement joins TRBV29-1 to TRBJ2-5, with D unclear. CDR1 is SQVTM and CDR2 is ANQGSEA in the germline V gene. The CDR3 loop spans 10 amino acids. V was pared by 6 bases and J by 4 bases, with 6 bases between.

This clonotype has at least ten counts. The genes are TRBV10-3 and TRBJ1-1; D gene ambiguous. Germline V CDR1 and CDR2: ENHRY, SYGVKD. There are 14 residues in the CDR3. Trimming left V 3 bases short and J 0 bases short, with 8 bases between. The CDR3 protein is CAISDGIMNTEAFF. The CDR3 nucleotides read TGTGCCATCAGTGATGGGATCATGAACACTGAAGCTTTCTTT.

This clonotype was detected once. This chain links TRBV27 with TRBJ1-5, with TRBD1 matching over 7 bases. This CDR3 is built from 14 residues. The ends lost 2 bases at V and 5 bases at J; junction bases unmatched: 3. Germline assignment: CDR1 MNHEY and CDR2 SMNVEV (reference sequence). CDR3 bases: TGTGCCAGCAGTTTAGTAACAGGGGATCAGCCCCAGCATTTT. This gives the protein CASSLVTGDQPQHF.

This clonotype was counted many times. The CDR3 here is CASSLEGAYNQPQHF. In DNA form, the CDR3 reads TGTGCCAGCAGCTTAGAGGGGGCCTACAATCAGCCCCAGCATTTT. The chain is built from TRBV7-2 and TRBJ1-5, with TRBD1 matching 7 bases. The V gene end was trimmed by 1 base and the J gene end by 3 bases; junction bases not matched to a gene: 3. CDR3 length: 15 residues. Germline V lookup: CDR1 SGHTA, CDR2 FQGNSA.

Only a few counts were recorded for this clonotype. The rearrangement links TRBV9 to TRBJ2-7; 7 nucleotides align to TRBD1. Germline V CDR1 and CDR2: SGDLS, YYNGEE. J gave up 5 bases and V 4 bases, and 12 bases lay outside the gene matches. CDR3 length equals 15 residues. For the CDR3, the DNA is TGTGCCAGCAGCCAAGGCGTGGGACAGACCCACGAGCAGTACTTC. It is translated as CASSQGVGQTHEQYF.

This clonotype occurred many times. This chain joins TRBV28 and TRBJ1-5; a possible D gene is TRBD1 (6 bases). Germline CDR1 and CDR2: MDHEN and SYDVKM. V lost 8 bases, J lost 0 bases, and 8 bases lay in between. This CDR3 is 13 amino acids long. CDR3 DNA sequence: TGTGCCAGCGCAGGGGATAGCAATCAGCCCCAGCATTTT. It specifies CASAGDSNQPQHF.

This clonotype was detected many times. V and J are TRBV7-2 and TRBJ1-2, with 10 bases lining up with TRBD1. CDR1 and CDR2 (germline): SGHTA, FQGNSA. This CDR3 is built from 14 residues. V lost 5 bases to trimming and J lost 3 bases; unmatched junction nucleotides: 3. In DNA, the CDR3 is TGTGCCAGCAGCCCCGGGACAGGGGACTATGGCTACACCTTC. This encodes CASSPGTGDYGYTF.

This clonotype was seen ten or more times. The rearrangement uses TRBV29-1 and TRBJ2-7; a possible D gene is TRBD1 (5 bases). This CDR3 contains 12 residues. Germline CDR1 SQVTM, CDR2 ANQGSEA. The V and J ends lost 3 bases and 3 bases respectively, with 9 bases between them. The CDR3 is CSVEGQGYEQYF. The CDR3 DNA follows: TGCAGCGTTGAGGGCCAGGGCTACGAGCAGTACTTC.

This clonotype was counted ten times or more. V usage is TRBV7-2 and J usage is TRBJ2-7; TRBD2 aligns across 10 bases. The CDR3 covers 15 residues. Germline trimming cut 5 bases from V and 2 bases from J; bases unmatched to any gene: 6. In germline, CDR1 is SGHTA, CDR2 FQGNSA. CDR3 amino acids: CASSPVAGGPYEQYF. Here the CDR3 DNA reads TGTGCCAGCAGCCCCGTAGCGGGGGGACCCTACGAGCAGTACTTC.

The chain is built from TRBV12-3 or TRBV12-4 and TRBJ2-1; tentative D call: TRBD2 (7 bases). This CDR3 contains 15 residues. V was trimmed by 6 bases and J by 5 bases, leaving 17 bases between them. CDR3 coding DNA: TGTGCCAGCAGAAAGGGGGGGGGCCCCCACAATGAGCAGTTCTTC. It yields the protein CASRKGGGPHNEQFF.

This chain's CDR3 is CASRRTGVSGANVLTF. As DNA, the CDR3 is TGTGCCAGCAGAAGGACAGGTGTCTCTGGGGCCAACGTCCTGACTTTC. The chain recombines TRBV28 with TRBJ2-6, with 7 bases aligning to TRBD1. The germline gives CDR1 MDHEN, CDR2 SYDVKM. The CDR3 extends over 16 amino acids. The V gene end was trimmed by 6 bases and the J gene end by 0 bases; junction bases not matched to a gene: 5. The entire variable domain, with the rest obtained from reference TRBV28 and TRBJ2-6, is as follows: DVKVTQSSRYLVKRTGEKVFLECVQDMDHENMFWYRQDPGLGLRLIYFSYDVKMKEKGDIPEGYSVSREKKERFSLILESASTNQTSMYLCASRRTGVSGANVLTFGAGSRLTVL.

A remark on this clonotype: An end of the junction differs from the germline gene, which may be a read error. CDR3 amino acids: CASSPGLSYAQYF. The CDR3 DNA sequence: TGTGCCAGTTCACCGGGGCTCTCCTACGCGCAGTACTTC. The V call is TRBV6-2 or TRBV6-3, the J call TRBJ2-7; D may be TRBD1 or TRBD2 (5 bases each). The CDR3 runs 13 residues. Germline V gene sequence: CDR1 MNHEY, CDR2 SVGEGT.

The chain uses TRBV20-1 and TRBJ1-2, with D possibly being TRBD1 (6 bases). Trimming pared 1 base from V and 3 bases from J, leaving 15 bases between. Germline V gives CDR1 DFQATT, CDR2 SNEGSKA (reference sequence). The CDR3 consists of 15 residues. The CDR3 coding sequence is TGCAGTGCTAGAGCTCGGGGGCAGGGCCACTATGGCTACACCTTC. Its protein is CSARARGQGHYGYTF.

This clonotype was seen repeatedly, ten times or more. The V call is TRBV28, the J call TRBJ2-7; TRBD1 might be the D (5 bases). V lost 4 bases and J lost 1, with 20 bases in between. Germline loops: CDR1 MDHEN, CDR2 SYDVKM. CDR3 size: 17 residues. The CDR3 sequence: CASSWNRMKGFSYEQYF. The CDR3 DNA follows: TGTGCCAGCAGTTGGAACAGGATGAAGGGCTTTTCCTACGAGCAGTACTTC.

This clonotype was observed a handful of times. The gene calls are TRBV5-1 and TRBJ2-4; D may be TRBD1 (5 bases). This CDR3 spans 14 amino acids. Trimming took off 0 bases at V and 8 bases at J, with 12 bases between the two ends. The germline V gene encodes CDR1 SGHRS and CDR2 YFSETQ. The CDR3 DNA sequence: TGCGCCAGCAGCTTGGACGGACAATGGGACATTCAGTACTTC. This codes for CASSLDGQWDIQYF.

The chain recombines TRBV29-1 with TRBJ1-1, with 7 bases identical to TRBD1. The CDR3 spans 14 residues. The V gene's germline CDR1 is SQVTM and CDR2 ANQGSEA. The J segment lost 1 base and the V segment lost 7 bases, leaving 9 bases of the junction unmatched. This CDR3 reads CSAHQGQQNTEAFF. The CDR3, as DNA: TGCAGCGCTCACCAGGGACAGCAGAACACTGAAGCTTTCTTT.

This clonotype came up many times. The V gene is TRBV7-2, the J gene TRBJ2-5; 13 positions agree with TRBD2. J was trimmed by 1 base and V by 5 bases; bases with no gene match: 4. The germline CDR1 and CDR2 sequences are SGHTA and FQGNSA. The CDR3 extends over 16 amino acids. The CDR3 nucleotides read TGTGCCAGCAGCCTTCGGACTAGCGGGAGCCAAGAGACCCAGTACTTC. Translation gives CASSLRTSGSQETQYF.

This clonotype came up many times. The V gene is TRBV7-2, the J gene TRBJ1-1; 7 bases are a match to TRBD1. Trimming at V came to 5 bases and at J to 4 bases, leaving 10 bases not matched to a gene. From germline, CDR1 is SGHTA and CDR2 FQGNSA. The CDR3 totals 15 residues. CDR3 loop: CASSTRQGSATEAFF. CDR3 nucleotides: TGTGCCAGCAGCACCCGACAGGGTTCCGCCACTGAAGCTTTCTTT. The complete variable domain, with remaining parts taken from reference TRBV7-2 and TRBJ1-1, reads GAGVSQSPSNKVTEKGKDVELRCDPISGHTALYWYRQSLGQGLEFLIYFQGNSAPDKSGLPSDRFSAERTGGSVSTLTIQRTQQEDSAVYLCASSTRQGSATEAFFGQGTRLTVV.